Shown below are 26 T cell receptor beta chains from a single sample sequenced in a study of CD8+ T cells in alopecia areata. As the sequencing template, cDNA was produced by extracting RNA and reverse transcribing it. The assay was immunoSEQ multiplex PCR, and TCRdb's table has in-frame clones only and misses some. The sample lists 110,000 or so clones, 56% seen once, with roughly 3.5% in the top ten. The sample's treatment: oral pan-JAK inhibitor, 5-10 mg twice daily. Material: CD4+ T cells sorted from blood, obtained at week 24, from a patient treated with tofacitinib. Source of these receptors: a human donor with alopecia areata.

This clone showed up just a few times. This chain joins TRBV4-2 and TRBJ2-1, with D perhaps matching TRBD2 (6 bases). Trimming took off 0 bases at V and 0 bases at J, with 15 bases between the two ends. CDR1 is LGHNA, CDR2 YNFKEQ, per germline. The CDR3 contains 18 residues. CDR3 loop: CASSQEGGGMASYNEQFF. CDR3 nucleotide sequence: TGTGCCAGCAGCCAAGAGGGGGGAGGAATGGCCTCCTACAATGAGCAGTTCTTC.

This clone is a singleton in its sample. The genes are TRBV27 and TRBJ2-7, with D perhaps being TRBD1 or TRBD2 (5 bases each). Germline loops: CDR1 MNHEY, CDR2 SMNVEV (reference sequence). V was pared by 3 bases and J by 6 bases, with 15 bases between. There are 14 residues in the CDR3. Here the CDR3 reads CASSFWGSKSEQYF. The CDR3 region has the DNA TGTGCCAGCAGTTTTTGGGGGTCGAAGAGCGAGCAGTACTTC.

The CDR3 DNA reads TGCGCCAGCAGCTTGGGGCTAGCGGGGGTTCACCAAGAGACCCAGTACTTC. Protein sequence: CASSLGLAGVHQETQYF. The gene calls are TRBV5-1 and TRBJ2-5, with TRBD2 matching over 10 bases. Germline CDR1 and CDR2: SGHRS and YFSETQ. Unmatched junction bases numbered 5, after V lost 0 bases and J lost 0 bases. This CDR3 comprises 17 residues.

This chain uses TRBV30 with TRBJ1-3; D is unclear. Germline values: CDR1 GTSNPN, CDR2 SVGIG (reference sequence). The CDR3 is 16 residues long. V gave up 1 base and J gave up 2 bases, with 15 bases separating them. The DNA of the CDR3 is TGTGCCTGGAGTGCTCCGAAAATACCCGCTGGAAACACCATATATTTT. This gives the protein CAWSAPKIPAGNTIYF. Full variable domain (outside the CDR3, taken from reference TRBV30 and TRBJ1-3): SQTIHQWPATLVQPVGSPLSLECTVEGTSNPNLYWYRQAAGRGLQLLFYSVGIGQISSEVPQNLSASRPQDRQFILSSKKLLLSDSGFYLCAWSAPKIPAGNTIYFGEGSWLTVV.

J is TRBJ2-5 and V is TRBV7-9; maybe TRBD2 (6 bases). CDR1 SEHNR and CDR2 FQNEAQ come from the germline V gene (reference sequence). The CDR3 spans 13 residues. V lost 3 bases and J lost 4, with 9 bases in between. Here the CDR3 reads CASSLGRGETQYF. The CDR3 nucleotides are TGTGCCAGCAGCTTGGGGCGGGGAGAGACCCAGTACTTC.

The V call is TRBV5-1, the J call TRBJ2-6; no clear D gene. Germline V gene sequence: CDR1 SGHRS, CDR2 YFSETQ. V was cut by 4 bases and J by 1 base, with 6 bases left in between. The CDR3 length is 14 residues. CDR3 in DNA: TGCGCCAGCAGCATGAATTCTGGGGCCAACGTCCTGACTTTC. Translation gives CASSMNSGANVLTF.

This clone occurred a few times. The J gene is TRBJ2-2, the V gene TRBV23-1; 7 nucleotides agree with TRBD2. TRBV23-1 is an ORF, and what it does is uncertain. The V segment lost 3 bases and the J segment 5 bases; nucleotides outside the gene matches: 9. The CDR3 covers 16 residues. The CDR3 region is CASSHKKLASTGELFF. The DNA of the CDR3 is TGCGCCAGCAGTCATAAGAAACTAGCGAGTACCGGGGAGCTGTTTTTT.

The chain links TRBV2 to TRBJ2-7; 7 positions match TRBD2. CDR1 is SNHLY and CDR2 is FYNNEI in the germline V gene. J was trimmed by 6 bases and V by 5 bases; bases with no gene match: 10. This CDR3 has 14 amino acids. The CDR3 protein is CASSKGRGYLEQYF. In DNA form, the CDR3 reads TGTGCCAGCAGTAAAGGGAGGGGTTACCTCGAGCAGTACTTC.

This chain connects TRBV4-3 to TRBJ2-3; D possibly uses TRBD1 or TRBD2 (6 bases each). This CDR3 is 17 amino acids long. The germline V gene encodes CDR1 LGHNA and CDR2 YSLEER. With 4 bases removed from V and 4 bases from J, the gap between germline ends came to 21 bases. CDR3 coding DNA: TGCGCCAGCAGCCTAAGTGGAGGGGGAGGTGGCTCAGATACGCAGTATTTT. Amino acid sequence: CASSLSGGGGGSDTQYF.

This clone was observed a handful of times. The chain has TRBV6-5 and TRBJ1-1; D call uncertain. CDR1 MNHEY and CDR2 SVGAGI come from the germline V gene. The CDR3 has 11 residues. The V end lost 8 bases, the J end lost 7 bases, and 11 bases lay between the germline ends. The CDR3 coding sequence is TGTGCCAGCCGGGGAAGAAGTGAAGCTTTCTTT. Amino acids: CASRGRSEAFF.

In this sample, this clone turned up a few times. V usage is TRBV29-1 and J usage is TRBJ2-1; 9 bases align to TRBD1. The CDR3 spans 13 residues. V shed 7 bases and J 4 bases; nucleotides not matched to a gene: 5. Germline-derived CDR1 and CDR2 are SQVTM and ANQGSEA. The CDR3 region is CSARGQGYNEQFF. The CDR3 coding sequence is TGCAGCGCCCGGGGACAGGGTTACAATGAGCAGTTCTTC.

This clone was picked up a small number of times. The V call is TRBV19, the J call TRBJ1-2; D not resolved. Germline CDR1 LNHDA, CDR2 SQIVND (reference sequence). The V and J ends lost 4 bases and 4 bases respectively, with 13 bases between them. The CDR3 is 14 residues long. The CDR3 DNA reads TGTGCCAGTAGTACAGCCCGGCGGGGCTATGGCTACACCTTC. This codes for CASSTARRGYGYTF.

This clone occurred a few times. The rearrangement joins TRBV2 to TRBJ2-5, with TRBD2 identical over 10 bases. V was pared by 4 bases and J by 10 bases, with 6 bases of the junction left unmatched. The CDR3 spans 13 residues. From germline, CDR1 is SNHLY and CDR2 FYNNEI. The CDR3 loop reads CASSVASGGDQYF. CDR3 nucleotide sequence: TGTGCCAGCAGTGTGGCTAGCGGGGGAGACCAGTACTTC.

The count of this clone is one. The DNA of the CDR3 is TGTGCCAGCAGCCTCCGGGACAGGGGGCGAGTAGGGTATGGCTACACCTTC. Translated, it gives CASSLRDRGRVGYGYTF. V and J are TRBV7-9 and TRBJ1-2; 12 nucleotides agree with TRBD1. Losses at the gene ends were 5 bases for V and 5 bases for J; bases not matched to a gene: 12. The length of the CDR3 is 17 residues. The germline gives CDR1 SEHNR, CDR2 FQNEAQ (reference sequence).

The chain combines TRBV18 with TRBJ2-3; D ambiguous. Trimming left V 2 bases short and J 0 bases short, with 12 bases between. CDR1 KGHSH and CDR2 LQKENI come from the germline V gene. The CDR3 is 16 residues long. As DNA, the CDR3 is TGTGCCAGCTCACCAAGTCGGGTACTTAGCACAGATACGCAGTATTTT. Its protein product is CASSPSRVLSTDTQYF.

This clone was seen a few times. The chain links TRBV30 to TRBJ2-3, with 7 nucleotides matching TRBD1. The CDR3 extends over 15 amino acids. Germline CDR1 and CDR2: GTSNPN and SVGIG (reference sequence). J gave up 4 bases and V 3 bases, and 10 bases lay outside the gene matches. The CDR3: CAWRDFGTVADTQYF. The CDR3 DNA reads TGTGCCTGGAGAGACTTCGGGACAGTGGCAGATACGCAGTATTTT.

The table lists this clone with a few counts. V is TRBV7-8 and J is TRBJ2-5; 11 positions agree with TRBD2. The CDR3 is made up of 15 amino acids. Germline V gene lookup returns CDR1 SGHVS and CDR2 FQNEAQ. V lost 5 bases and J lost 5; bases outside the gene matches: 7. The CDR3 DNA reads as TGTGCCAGCAGCGACGGACTAGCGGGTCGGGAGACCCAGTACTTC. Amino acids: CASSDGLAGRETQYF. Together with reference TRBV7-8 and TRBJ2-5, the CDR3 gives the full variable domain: GAGVSQSPRYKVAKRGQDVALRCDPISGHVSLFWYQQALGQGPEFLTYFQNEAQLDKSGLPSDRFFAERPEGSVSTLKIQRTQQEDSAVYLCASSDGLAGRETQYFGPGTRLLVL.

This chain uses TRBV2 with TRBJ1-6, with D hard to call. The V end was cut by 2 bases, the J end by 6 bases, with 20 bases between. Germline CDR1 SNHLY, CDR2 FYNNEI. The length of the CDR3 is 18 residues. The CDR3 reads CASSELGRVQPFNSPLHF. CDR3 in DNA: TGTGCCAGCAGTGAACTTGGGCGGGTTCAGCCGTTTAATTCACCCCTCCACTTT. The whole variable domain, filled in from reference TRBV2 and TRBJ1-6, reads EPEVTQTPSHQVTQMGQEVILRCVPISNHLYFYWYRQILGQKVEFLVSFYNNEISEKSEIFDDQFSVERPDGSNFTLKIRSTKLEDSAMYFCASSELGRVQPFNSPLHFGNGTRLTVT.

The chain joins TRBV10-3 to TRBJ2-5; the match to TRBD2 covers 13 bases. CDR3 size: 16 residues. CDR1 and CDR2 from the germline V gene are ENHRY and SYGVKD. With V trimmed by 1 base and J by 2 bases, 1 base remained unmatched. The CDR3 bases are TGTGCCATCAGTGAGTGGACTAGCGGGGGACAAGAGACCCAGTACTTC. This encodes CAISEWTSGGQETQYF.

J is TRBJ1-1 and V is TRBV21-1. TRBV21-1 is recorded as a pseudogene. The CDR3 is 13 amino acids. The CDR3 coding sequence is TGTGCCAGCAGGCGCTGGAAGAACACTGAAGCTTTCTTT. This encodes CASRRWKNTEAFF.

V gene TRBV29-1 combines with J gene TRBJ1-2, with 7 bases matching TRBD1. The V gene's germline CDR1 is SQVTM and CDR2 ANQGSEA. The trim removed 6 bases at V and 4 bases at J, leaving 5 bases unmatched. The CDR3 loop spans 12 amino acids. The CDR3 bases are TGCAGCGTGGGACAGAATAGCTATGGCTACACCTTC. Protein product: CSVGQNSYGYTF.

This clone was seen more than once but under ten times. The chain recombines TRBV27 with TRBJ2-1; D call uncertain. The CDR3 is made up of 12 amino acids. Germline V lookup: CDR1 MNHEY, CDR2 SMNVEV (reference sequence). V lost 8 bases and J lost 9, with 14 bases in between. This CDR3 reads CASLGSWGEQFF. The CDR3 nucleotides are TGTGCCAGCCTGGGATCCTGGGGTGAGCAGTTCTTC.

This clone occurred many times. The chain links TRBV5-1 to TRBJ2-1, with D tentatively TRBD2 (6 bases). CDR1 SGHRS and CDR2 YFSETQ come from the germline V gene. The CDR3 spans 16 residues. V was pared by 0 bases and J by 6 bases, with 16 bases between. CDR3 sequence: CASSLEGTLSGNEQFF. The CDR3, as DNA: TGCGCCAGCAGCTTGGAAGGGACTTTGTCGGGCAATGAGCAGTTCTTC.

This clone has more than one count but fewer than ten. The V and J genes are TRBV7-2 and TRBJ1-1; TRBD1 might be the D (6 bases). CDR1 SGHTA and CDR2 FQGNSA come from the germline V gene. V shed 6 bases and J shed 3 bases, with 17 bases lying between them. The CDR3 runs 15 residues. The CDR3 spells CASSPKGGRHTEAFF. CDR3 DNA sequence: TGTGCCAGCAGTCCAAAGGGGGGCAGACACACTGAAGCTTTCTTT.

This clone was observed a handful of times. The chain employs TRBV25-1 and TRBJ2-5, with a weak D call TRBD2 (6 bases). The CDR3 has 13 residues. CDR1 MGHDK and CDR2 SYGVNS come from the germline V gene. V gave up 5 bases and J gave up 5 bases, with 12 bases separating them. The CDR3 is CASSRRSGETQYF. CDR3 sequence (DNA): TGTGCCAGCAGTAGAAGGAGCGGGGAGACCCAGTACTTC. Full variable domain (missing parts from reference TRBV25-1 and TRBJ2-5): EADIYQTPRYLVIGTGKKITLECSQTMGHDKMYWYQQDPGMELHLIHYSYGVNSTEKGDLSSESTVSRIRTEHFPLTLESARPSHTSQYLCASSRRSGETQYFGPGTRLLVL.

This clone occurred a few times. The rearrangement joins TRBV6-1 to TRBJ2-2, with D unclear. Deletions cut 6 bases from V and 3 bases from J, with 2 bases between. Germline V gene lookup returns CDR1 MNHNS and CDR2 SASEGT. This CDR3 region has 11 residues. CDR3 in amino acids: CASRHTGELFF. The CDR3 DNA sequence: TGTGCCAGCAGACACACCGGGGAGCTGTTTTTT.